Detailed here is one TCR beta chain. Its target is unknown. Germline assignment: CDR1 ENHRY and CDR2 SYGVKD. The CDR3 loop spans 13 amino acids. Trimming took off 2 bases at V and 2 bases at J, with 6 bases between the two ends. This sample is part of a study of cytomegalovirus exposure and HLA in healthy donors. Regarding the study as a whole: With high specificity and sensitivity, the classifier reportedly diagnosed cytomegalovirus status. Cytomegalovirus association was listed for 164 TCR beta chains. The likely explanation for a cluster of highly shared sequence variants was sequencing artifact. Later analysis revealed greater clonal expansion in HLA-associated TCR beta chains than in equally common others.

In the PCR, 60 Vbeta and 13 Jbeta primers were used. TCRdb's table, derived via immunoSEQ multiplex PCR, lists solely in-frame clones and lacks some. The sample consists of 70,000 to 95,000 clones, approximately 56% of them appearing once. This chain connects TRBV10-3 to TRBJ1-2, with D maybe TRBD1 (5 bases). Material: PBMCs. The clonotype was recovered from a woman aged 25 to 45 in good health and CMV-seropositive. The CDR3 DNA reads TGTGCCATCAGTGAGGACAGAAACTATGGCTACACCTTC. The encoded protein is CAISEDRNYGYTF.